Below, one TCR beta chain is given with its context. These data come from a study of blood T cell repertoires in COVID-19. Overall study context: Samples representing acute and convalescent COVID-19 were sourced from the United States, Italy and Spain. T cells, B-cell-depleted T cells, or PBMCs provided the cDNA or gDNA that served as material.

In the original analysis: Counts of nucleated cells, estimated from reference gene primer amplification, were obtained. Repertoires were generated with immunoSEQ multiplex PCR, while TCRdb's copy carries only in-frame clones and drops some. V, J and clone size reflect that table, while D and trimming were determined from the DNA. The table shows approximately 60,000 clones, with around 86% occurring only once. Germline-derived CDR1 and CDR2 are MNHEY and SVGEGT. Trimming removed 3 bases from V and 6 bases from J; junction bases left unmatched: 7. The CDR3 is made up of 14 amino acids. The clonotype originates from a man aged 45-65 years with active COVID-19. Sample: peripheral blood. The J gene is TRBJ1-2, the V gene TRBV6-2 or TRBV6-3; TRBD1 agrees at 7 bases. The CDR3 DNA reads as TGTGCCAGCAGTTATTCCGGGACAGTCAATGGCTACACCTTC. This gives the protein CASSYSGTVNGYTF.